This paragraph covers one T cell receptor (beta chain) sequence. Its antigen remains unknown. This sample's time point: persistent/refractory GD, antithyroid drugs over 5 years with positive TRAb. PBMC-derived RNA was used for the TCR library. Both iRepertoire HTBI primers and Arm-PCR of CDR3 regions were used to build the TCR beta libraries. TCRdb ran MiXCR on the multiplex PCR reads and lists one entry per CDR3 protein. The table records about 470,000 distinct CDR3 sequences, around a fifth of them present only once. The data were taken from a study of regulatory T cells in long-lasting Graves disease. Per germline, CDR1 SGHRS and CDR2 YFSETQ. Deletions cut 4 bases from V and 5 bases from J, with 16 bases between. This CDR3 is 14 amino acids long. Findings and limits, study-wide: Researchers examined only peripheral blood and not thyroid tissue.

This sequence originates from a female donor with Graves disease. Sample: peripheral blood mononuclear cells (PBMCs), taken when the disease was refractory, from a patient treated with antithyroid drugs. V is TRBV5-1 and J is TRBJ2-7; tentatively, D is TRBD1 or TRBD2 (7 bases each). The CDR3 DNA reads TGCGCCAGCAGCCCCGCAGGGGGGGTCCACGAGCAGTACTTC. Amino acid sequence: CASSPAGGVHEQYF.